The TCR beta chain described here comes from a study of control samples from healthy donors and cancer patients. Repertoires were generated with immunoSEQ multiplex PCR, while TCRdb's copy carries only in-frame clones and drops some. The sample has more than 10,000 clones; around 92% are singletons. Sequences were obtained from PBMCs. The source is an elderly man with lung cancer.

In nucleotides, the CDR3 is TGTGCCATCAGTGAGTCGAGGGGGCGCAGCAATCAGCCCCAGCATTTT. Its protein product is CAISESRGRSNQPQHF. The chain joins TRBV10-3 to TRBJ1-5, with TRBD1 identical over 7 bases. The junction had 3 bases not matched to a gene; V was cut back by 0 bases and J by 1 base. The germline CDR1 and CDR2 sequences are ENHRY and SYGVKD. The CDR3 runs 16 residues.